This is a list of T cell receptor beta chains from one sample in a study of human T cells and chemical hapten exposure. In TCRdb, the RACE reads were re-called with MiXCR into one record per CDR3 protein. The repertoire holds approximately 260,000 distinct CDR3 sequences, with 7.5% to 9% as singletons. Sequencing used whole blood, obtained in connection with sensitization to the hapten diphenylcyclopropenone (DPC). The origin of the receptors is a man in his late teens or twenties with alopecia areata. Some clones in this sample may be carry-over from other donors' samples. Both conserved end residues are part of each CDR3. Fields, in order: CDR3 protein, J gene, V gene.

cdr3_aa: CSGRTGRGAEAFF
j_call: TRBJ1-1
v_call: TRBV29-1

cdr3_aa: CASSFAGGYQPQHF
j_call: TRBJ1-5
v_call: TRBV28

cdr3_aa: CSVAGMGPTDTQYF
j_call: TRBJ2-3
v_call: TRBV29-1

cdr3_aa: CSVRDEGQPQHF
j_call: TRBJ1-5
v_call: TRBV29-1

cdr3_aa: CASSLQGSGGELFF
j_call: TRBJ2-2
v_call: TRBV5-1

cdr3_aa: CATSRRTDGNQPQHF
j_call: TRBJ1-5
v_call: TRBV15

cdr3_aa: CASSDGPSQPTGELFF
j_call: TRBJ2-2
v_call: TRBV6-4

cdr3_aa: CASSQDAGQSSGNTIYF
j_call: TRBJ1-3
v_call: TRBV9

cdr3_aa: CASSYGRSGELFF
j_call: TRBJ2-2
v_call: TRBV6-2/TRBV6-3

cdr3_aa: CASSLEGGMNTEAFF
j_call: TRBJ1-1
v_call: TRBV27

cdr3_aa: CASSLEGGLLYGYTF
j_call: TRBJ1-2
v_call: TRBV27

cdr3_aa: CASSGLPVLTDTQYF
j_call: TRBJ2-3
v_call: TRBV25-1

cdr3_aa: CASSLHRGGQPQHF
j_call: TRBJ1-5
v_call: TRBV5-5

cdr3_aa: CASSDDRARETQYF
j_call: TRBJ2-5
v_call: TRBV19

cdr3_aa: CASSKGGTENTEAFF
j_call: TRBJ1-1
v_call: TRBV18

cdr3_aa: CASRAGGGYTF
j_call: TRBJ1-2
v_call: TRBV6-5

cdr3_aa: CASSLYRGWNTEAFF
j_call: TRBJ1-1
v_call: TRBV5-6

cdr3_aa: CASSLTVYSNQPQHF
j_call: TRBJ1-5
v_call: TRBV5-5

cdr3_aa: CASSFDSPGNTIYF
j_call: TRBJ1-3
v_call: TRBV7-9

cdr3_aa: CSAKRMPADRLNEKLFF
j_call: TRBJ1-4
v_call: TRBV29-1

cdr3_aa: CASSYSGTGPGYTF
j_call: TRBJ1-2
v_call: TRBV6-5

cdr3_aa: CASSQGDTDTQYF
j_call: TRBJ2-3
v_call: TRBV4-3

cdr3_aa: CASSSGQGGPETQYF
j_call: TRBJ2-5
v_call: TRBV5-1

cdr3_aa: CASSQTAPDRENEKLFF
j_call: TRBJ1-4
v_call: TRBV4-3

cdr3_aa: CASSEAGAEAYGYTF
j_call: TRBJ1-2
v_call: TRBV6-1

cdr3_aa: CSVEVGADTEAFF
j_call: TRBJ1-1
v_call: TRBV29-1

cdr3_aa: CASNLQGAREQYF
j_call: TRBJ2-7
v_call: TRBV7-2

cdr3_aa: CSATTGGRSPLHF
j_call: TRBJ1-6
v_call: TRBV20-1

cdr3_aa: CASSLIWGGMDNEQFF
j_call: TRBJ2-1
v_call: TRBV5-1

cdr3_aa: CASTPFPTAPNYGYTF
j_call: TRBJ1-2
v_call: TRBV6-6

cdr3_aa: CASVDRLNTEAFF
j_call: TRBJ1-1
v_call: TRBV5-1

cdr3_aa: CASSQLPGQGDEKLFF
j_call: TRBJ1-4
v_call: TRBV4-2

cdr3_aa: CASILTGTGDYEQYF
j_call: TRBJ2-7
v_call: TRBV28

cdr3_aa: CASSPPEGVSGYTF
j_call: TRBJ1-2
v_call: TRBV7-3

cdr3_aa: CASSLGADLAYGYTF
j_call: TRBJ1-2
v_call: TRBV28

cdr3_aa: CASSLEGQTYSNQPQHF
j_call: TRBJ1-5
v_call: TRBV7-2

cdr3_aa: CASSQRGSLRSSYGYTF
j_call: TRBJ1-2
v_call: TRBV3-1

cdr3_aa: CASSYLSGGNYNEQFF
j_call: TRBJ2-1
v_call: TRBV6-5

cdr3_aa: CASRGPLYGYTF
j_call: TRBJ1-2
v_call: TRBV6-5

cdr3_aa: CSAYRVRTQYF
j_call: TRBJ2-4
v_call: TRBV20-1

cdr3_aa: CASSRQRNTEAFF
j_call: TRBJ1-1
v_call: TRBV28

cdr3_aa: CASRREGELYYGYTF
j_call: TRBJ1-2
v_call: TRBV12-3/TRBV12-4